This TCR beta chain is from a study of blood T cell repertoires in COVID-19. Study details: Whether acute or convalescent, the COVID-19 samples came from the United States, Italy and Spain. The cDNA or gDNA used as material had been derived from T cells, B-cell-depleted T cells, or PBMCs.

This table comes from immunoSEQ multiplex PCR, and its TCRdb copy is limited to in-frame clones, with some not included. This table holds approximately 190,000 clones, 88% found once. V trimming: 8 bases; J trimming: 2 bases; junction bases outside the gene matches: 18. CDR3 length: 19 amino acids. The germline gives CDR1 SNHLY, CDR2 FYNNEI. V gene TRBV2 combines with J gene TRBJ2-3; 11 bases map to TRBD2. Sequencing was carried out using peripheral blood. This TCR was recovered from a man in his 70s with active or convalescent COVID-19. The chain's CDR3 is CASRGRLAGGLGFTDTQYF. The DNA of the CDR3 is TGTGCCAGCCGCGGACGCTTAGCGGGGGGGCTCGGGTTCACAGATACGCAGTATTTT.